This T cell receptor beta chain was recovered during a study of identical twins. A few counts support this clonotype. As yet, its antigen is unknown. TCRdb passed the 5' RACE reads through MiXCR, listing each CDR3 protein once. The sample shows hundreds of thousands of distinct CDR3 sequences, around 20% of them seen only once. V gave up 0 bases and J gave up 1 base, with 10 bases separating them. Per the germline V gene, CDR1 is DFQATT and CDR2 is SNEGSKA (reference sequence). The CDR3 sequence is 15 residues long. Regarding the study as a whole: Excess twin sharing in beta out-of-frame sequences was weaker.

The same data also went into a second study, on T cells expressing NK-cell markers. That investigation notes: Sorted CD3+CD56+NKG2C+, CD3+CD56+NKG2C- and CD3+CD56-NKG2C+ T cells supplied TCR beta repertoires. For several experiments, T cell sorting was restricted to the alpha-beta TCR population by means of an anti-gamma-delta TCR antibody. Where a handful of donors were concerned, these clonotypes also led the CD3+CD56-NKG2C+ fraction.

Sequenced material: PBMCs. The chain uses TRBV20-1 and TRBJ1-5; no reliable D call. This sequence was found in a woman aged 18-29 years in good health. The DNA of the CDR3 is TGCAGTGCTAGAGACCCGATGCACAGCAATCAGCCCCAGCATTTT. It translates to CSARDPMHSNQPQHF.